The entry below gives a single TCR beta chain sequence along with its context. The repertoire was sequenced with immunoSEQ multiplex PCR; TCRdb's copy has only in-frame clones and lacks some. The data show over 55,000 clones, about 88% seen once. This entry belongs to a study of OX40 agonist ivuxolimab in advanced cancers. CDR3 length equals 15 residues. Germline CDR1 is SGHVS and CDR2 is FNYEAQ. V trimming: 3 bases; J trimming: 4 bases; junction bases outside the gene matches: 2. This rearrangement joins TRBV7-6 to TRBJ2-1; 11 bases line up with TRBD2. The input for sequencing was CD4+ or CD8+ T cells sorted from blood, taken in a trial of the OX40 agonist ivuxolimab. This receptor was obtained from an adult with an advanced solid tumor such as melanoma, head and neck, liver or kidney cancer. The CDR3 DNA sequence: TGTGCCAGCAGCTTTAGCGGGGGGGATTACAATGAGCAGTTCTTC. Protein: CASSFSGGDYNEQFF.